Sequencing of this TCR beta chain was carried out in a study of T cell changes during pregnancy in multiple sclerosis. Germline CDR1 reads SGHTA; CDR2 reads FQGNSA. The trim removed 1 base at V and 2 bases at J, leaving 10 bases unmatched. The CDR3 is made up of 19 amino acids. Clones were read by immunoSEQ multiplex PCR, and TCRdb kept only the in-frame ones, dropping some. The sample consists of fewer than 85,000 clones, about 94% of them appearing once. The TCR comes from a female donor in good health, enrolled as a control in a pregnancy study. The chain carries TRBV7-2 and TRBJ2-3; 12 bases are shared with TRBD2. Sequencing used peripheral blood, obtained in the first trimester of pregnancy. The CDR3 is CASSLDPSGRADVTDTQYF. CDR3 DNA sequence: TGTGCCAGCAGCTTAGACCCTAGCGGGAGGGCCGATGTCACAGATACGCAGTATTTT.